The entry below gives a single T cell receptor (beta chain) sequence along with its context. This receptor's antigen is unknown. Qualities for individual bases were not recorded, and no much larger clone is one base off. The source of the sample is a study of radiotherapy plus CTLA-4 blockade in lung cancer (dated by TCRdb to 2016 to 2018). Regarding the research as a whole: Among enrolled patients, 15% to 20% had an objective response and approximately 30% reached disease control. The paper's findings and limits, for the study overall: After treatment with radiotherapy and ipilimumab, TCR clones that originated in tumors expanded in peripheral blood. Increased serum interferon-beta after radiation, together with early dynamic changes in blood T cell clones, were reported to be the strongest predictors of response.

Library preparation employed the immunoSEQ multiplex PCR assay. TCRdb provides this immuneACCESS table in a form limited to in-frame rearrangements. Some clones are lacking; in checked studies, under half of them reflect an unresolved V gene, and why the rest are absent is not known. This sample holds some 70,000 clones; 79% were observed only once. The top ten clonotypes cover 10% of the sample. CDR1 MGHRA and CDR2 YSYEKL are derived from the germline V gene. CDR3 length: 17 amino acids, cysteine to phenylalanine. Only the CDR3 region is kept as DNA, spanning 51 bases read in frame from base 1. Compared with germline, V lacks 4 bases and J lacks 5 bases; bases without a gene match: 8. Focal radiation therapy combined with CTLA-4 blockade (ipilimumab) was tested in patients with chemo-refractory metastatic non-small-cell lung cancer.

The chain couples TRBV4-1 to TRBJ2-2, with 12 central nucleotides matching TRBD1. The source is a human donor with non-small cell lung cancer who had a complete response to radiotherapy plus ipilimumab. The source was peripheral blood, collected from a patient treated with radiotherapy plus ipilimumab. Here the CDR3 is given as CASSPMGQGARTGELFF. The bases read TGCGCCAGCAGCCCGATGGGACAGGGGGCGCGTACCGGGGAGCTGTTTTTT.